A single sample gave rise to the 27 T cell receptor beta chains below, sequenced in a study of patients and donors after allogeneic stem cell transplantation. One entry per CDR3 protein, called by TCRdb with MiXCR from the RT-PCR reads. The sample records approximately 98,000 distinct CDR3 sequences, around 38% being singletons. Input material: blood, either unsorted or a sorted T cell fraction (not recorded which). These receptors originate from a human donor who was either an allogeneic HSCT recipient or a stem cell or donor lymphocyte infusion donor (not recorded which). It is not recorded whose cells these are; they may come from a transplant donor.

The V call is TRBV18, the J call TRBJ1-5; D is undetermined. The V end was cut by 1 base, the J end by 5 bases, with 15 bases between. CDR3 length: 16 residues. Germline loops: CDR1 KGHSH, CDR2 LQKENI. The CDR3 spells CASSPLPRNHHQPQHF. For the CDR3, the DNA is TGTGCCAGCTCACCACTCCCTAGAAACCACCATCAGCCCCAGCATTTT.

This clonotype was counted many times. This chain connects TRBV27 to TRBJ1-5; D is unclear. The CDR3 sequence is 13 residues long. V dropped 3 bases and J dropped 5 bases, with 8 bases sitting between them. Germline V gene sequence: CDR1 MNHEY, CDR2 SMNVEV (reference sequence). The CDR3 region has the DNA TGTGCCAGCAGTTTGAGGAACGATCAGCCCCAGCATTTT. This gives the protein CASSLRNDQPQHF.

CDR3 in amino acids: CASRLAGGPGYNEQFF. The CDR3 DNA reads TGTGCCAGCAGGTTAGCGGGAGGGCCGGGATACAATGAGCAGTTCTTC. The chain recombines TRBV28 with TRBJ2-1; TRBD2 matches at 11 bases. CDR3 length equals 16 residues. V dropped 6 bases and J dropped 4; count of bases not matched to a gene: 8. CDR1 is MDHEN and CDR2 is SYDVKM in the germline V gene.

The table lists this clonotype with a few counts. V usage is TRBV12-3 or TRBV12-4 and J usage is TRBJ2-1, with 8 nucleotides matching TRBD2. The CDR3 has 12 amino acids. J gave up 9 bases and V 8 bases, and 6 bases lay outside the gene matches. CDR3 loop: CASGLAGREQFF. CDR3 bases: TGTGCCAGCGGTCTAGCGGGTCGTGAGCAGTTCTTC.

The V and J genes are TRBV20-1 and TRBJ2-7; maybe TRBD2 (5 bases). Trimming cost V 3 bases and J 6 bases, with 12 bases left between them. The length of the CDR3 is 12 residues. CDR1 is DFQATT and CDR2 is SNEGSKA in the germline V gene (reference sequence). The CDR3 DNA sequence: TGCAGTGCTAGTTTTGGGAGTTCCGAGCAGTACTTC. Amino acid sequence: CSASFGSSEQYF.

The chain couples TRBV7-9 to TRBJ1-1, with TRBD1 as a possible D gene (6 bases). The CDR3 has 13 amino acids. Looked up from germline, CDR1 is SEHNR and CDR2 is FQNEAQ (reference sequence). V was trimmed by 0 bases and J by 8 bases, leaving 10 bases between them. In DNA, the CDR3 is TGTGCCAGCAGCTTAGCGGGGACATCCGAAGCTTTCTTT. The encoded protein is CASSLAGTSEAFF.

The V gene is TRBV29-1, the J gene TRBJ2-7; no definite D call. Per germline, CDR1 SQVTM and CDR2 ANQGSEA. The V end was cut by 2 bases, the J end by 6 bases, with 14 bases between. The CDR3 is made up of 13 amino acids. In nucleotides, the CDR3 is TGCAGCGTTGAACGTGGGAACCCTTCCGAGCAGTACTTC. Translating it yields CSVERGNPSEQYF.

The sample holds many counts of this clonotype. The chain links TRBV12-3 or TRBV12-4 to TRBJ1-1; TRBD1 might be the D (6 bases). V gave up 7 bases and J gave up 8 bases, with 17 bases separating them. The CDR3 spans 13 residues. For the CDR3, the DNA is TGTGCCAGCAATGCCCAGGGGAAGGGAGAAGCTTTCTTT. It codes for CASNAQGKGEAFF.

The chain links TRBV7-2 to TRBJ2-1, with D perhaps matching TRBD1 (6 bases). Between the trimmed V and J ends, which lost 5 bases and 3 bases, there was a span of 17 bases. The CDR3 has 16 residues. Germline assignment: CDR1 SGHTA and CDR2 FQGNSA. The CDR3 sequence: CASSINGQNLYNEQFF. In DNA, the CDR3 is TGTGCCAGCAGCATAAATGGACAGAACCTCTACAATGAGCAGTTCTTC. Using reference TRBV7-2 and TRBJ2-1 for the parts outside the CDR3, the full variable domain is GAGVSQSPSNKVTEKGKDVELRCDPISGHTALYWYRQSLGQGLEFLIYFQGNSAPDKSGLPSDRFSAERTGGSVSTLTIQRTQQEDSAVYLCASSINGQNLYNEQFFGPGTRLTVL.

This clonotype turned up a few times. The chain uses TRBV20-1 and TRBJ1-2; no clear D. Germline V lookup: CDR1 DFQATT, CDR2 SNEGSKA (reference sequence). This CDR3 contains 15 residues. Trimming cost V 2 bases and J 3 bases, with 16 bases left between them. The CDR3 sequence: CSARSSTSRHYGYTF. Here the CDR3 DNA reads TGCAGTGCTAGATCGAGTACGAGCAGACACTATGGCTACACCTTC.

This clonotype was seen more than once but under ten times. The chain carries TRBV10-3 and TRBJ1-5; D is uncertain. V was pared by 3 bases and J by 4 bases, with 4 bases between. This CDR3 contains 12 residues. Germline V gives CDR1 ENHRY, CDR2 SYGVKD. This CDR3 is CAISERNQPQHF. CDR3 bases: TGTGCCATCAGTGAAAGGAATCAGCCCCAGCATTTT.

This clonotype was counted a few times. This CDR3 is CASSQGPERTALYGYTF. In DNA, the CDR3 is TGCGCCAGCAGCCAGGGCCCGGAAAGGACAGCCCTATATGGCTACACCTTC. V usage is TRBV4-3 and J usage is TRBJ1-2; maybe TRBD1 (6 bases). Germline CDR1 LGHNA, CDR2 YSLEER. The CDR3 is made up of 17 amino acids. Deletions cut 3 bases from V and 5 bases from J, with 22 bases between.

This clonotype has a single count. The chain joins TRBV6-5 to TRBJ1-6; TRBD1 agrees at 9 bases. This CDR3 has 18 residues. Germline loops: CDR1 MNHEY, CDR2 SVGAGI. Germline trimming cut 6 bases from V and 9 bases from J; bases unmatched to any gene: 18. CDR3 DNA: TGTGCCAGCAGACACCCCGGGACAGGGTCCGCGTACGGTTCACCCCTCCACTTT. It specifies CASRHPGTGSAYGSPLHF.

A few counts support this clonotype. The chain couples TRBV4-2 to TRBJ1-2; 9 bases map to TRBD1. V dropped 1 base and J dropped 1; count of bases not matched to a gene: 4. The CDR3 consists of 16 residues. CDR1 and CDR2 (germline): LGHNA, YNFKEQ. CDR3 nucleotides: TGTGCCAGCAGCCAAGGTTGGGACAGGGTTAACTATGGCTACACCTTC. It is translated as CASSQGWDRVNYGYTF.

This chain links TRBV4-2 with TRBJ2-1; D gene uncertain. Per the germline V gene, CDR1 is LGHNA and CDR2 is YNFKEQ. V lost 5 bases and J 3 bases, leaving 14 bases between the germline ends. This CDR3 has 15 residues. The CDR3 DNA reads as TGTGCCAGCAGCTACAACTCGGCAGACTACAATGAGCAGTTCTTC. Amino acid sequence: CASSYNSADYNEQFF.

This clonotype has only a few counts. The V call is TRBV4-3, the J call TRBJ2-7, with 8 bases fitting TRBD1. J gave up 5 bases and V 4 bases, and 4 bases lay outside the gene matches. This CDR3 comprises 13 residues. Germline CDR1 reads LGHNA; CDR2 reads YSLEER. This chain's CDR3 is CASSLGQVNEQYF. CDR3 DNA sequence: TGCGCCAGCAGCCTGGGACAGGTAAACGAGCAGTACTTC.

As DNA, the CDR3 is TGTGCCACCAGTGATCCGAAGACAGGGTCAGAGACCCAGTACTTC. Residues: CATSDPKTGSETQYF. The genes are TRBV24-1 and TRBJ2-5; 7 nucleotides agree with TRBD1. With 3 bases clipped from V and 4 bases from J, the junction kept 7 bases outside the gene matches. CDR1 and CDR2 from the germline V gene are KGHDR and SFDVKD. This CDR3 is built from 15 residues.

This clonotype was seen once. This chain links TRBV6-5 with TRBJ2-5; perhaps TRBD2 as D (5 bases). CDR1 is MNHEY and CDR2 is SVGAGI in the germline V gene. The CDR3 runs to 12 residues. V was cut by 5 bases and J by 9 bases, with 13 bases left in between. CDR3: CASSLSVGAQYF. The DNA of the CDR3 is TGTGCCAGCAGTCTCTCAGTCGGGGCCCAGTACTTC.

This clonotype was counted many times. J is TRBJ1-1 and V is TRBV20-1; D is perhaps TRBD1 (5 bases). V was cut by 0 bases and J by 8 bases, with 10 bases left in between. CDR3 length: 12 amino acids. Germline loops: CDR1 DFQATT, CDR2 SNEGSKA (reference sequence). CDR3 nucleotide sequence: TGCAGTGCTAGAGATAGGGGCCGGGAAGCTTTCTTT. Protein: CSARDRGREAFF.

In its sample, this clonotype was seen a few times. The chain combines TRBV12-3 or TRBV12-4 with TRBJ1-5; D is ambiguous. The CDR3 extends over 14 amino acids. V lost 9 bases and J 2 bases, leaving 14 bases between the germline ends. The CDR3 DNA is TGTGCCAGTCAGATGGACGTCGGCAATCAGCCCCAGCATTTT. This encodes CASQMDVGNQPQHF.

The V call is TRBV12-3 or TRBV12-4, the J call TRBJ1-3; 8 positions match TRBD1. This CDR3 region has 17 residues. V lost 5 bases, J lost 4 bases, and 13 bases stayed unmatched. CDR3 sequence reads: CASSHGQGLGRGNTIYF. The DNA for the CDR3 is TGTGCCAGCAGTCACGGACAGGGCCTTGGGAGGGGAAACACCATATATTTT.

There are a few counts of this clonotype. The chain couples TRBV25-1 to TRBJ1-5; D unclear. Germline V gives CDR1 MGHDK, CDR2 SYGVNS. The V end lost 5 bases, the J end lost 4 bases, and 12 bases lay between the germline ends. The CDR3 has 14 amino acids. The CDR3 loop is CASSFRRENQPQHF. The CDR3 nucleotides read TGTGCCAGCAGTTTCAGGAGGGAAAATCAGCCCCAGCATTTT.

The chain has TRBV27 and TRBJ2-3; D gene uncertain. Trimming cost V 0 bases and J 6 bases, with 13 bases left between them. Germline CDR1 MNHEY, CDR2 SMNVEV (reference sequence). This CDR3 is built from 15 residues. CDR3 bases: TGTGCCAGCAGTTTATCTAGAATTTATTCCGATACGCAGTATTTT. Protein sequence: CASSLSRIYSDTQYF.

This clonotype has just a few counts. This rearrangement joins TRBV6-2 or TRBV6-3 to TRBJ2-7; 10 bases match TRBD1. The CDR3 length is 15 residues. CDR1 is MNHEY, CDR2 SVGEGT, per germline. Trimming at V came to 6 bases and at J to 3 bases, leaving 8 bases not matched to a gene. CDR3 nucleotide sequence: TGTGCCAGCAGCAGACCGGGACAGGGGATCTACGAGCAGTACTTC. Its protein is CASSRPGQGIYEQYF.

Only a few counts were recorded for this clonotype. V gene TRBV11-2 combines with J gene TRBJ1-3; no definite D call. This CDR3 region has 14 residues. Germline V gene sequence: CDR1 SGHAT, CDR2 FQNNGV. V was trimmed by 1 base and J by 1 base, leaving 5 bases between them. The CDR3 loop is CASSLVRSGNTIYF. CDR3 bases: TGTGCCAGCAGCTTAGTGCGGTCTGGAAACACCATATATTTT.

The rearrangement joins TRBV20-1 to TRBJ2-7, with D possibly matching TRBD1 (5 bases). This CDR3 region has 13 residues. From germline, CDR1 is DFQATT and CDR2 SNEGSKA (reference sequence). V lost 4 bases and J 4 bases, leaving 14 bases between the germline ends. In DNA form, the CDR3 reads TGCAGTGCTATTACAGGCAGTCGGTACGAGCAGTACTTC. Translated: CSAITGSRYEQYF.

A few counts support this clonotype. The genes are TRBV4-3 and TRBJ1-6, with a possible D match to TRBD1 (6 bases). This CDR3 has 16 amino acids. V was clipped by 0 bases and J by 7 bases, with 13 bases between them. Germline assignment: CDR1 LGHNA and CDR2 YSLEER. The CDR3 DNA follows: TGCGCCAGCAGCCAAGATGGGGGCTGGAAGAATTCACCCCTCCACTTT. Encoded protein: CASSQDGGWKNSPLHF.